Below are 28 T cell receptor beta chains sequenced from a single sample in a study of T cells in Graves' hyperthyroidism and ophthalmopathy. Amplified regions were TCR beta CDR3 sequences from RNA transcripts. HTBI primers were the set used in a first-round RT-PCR of the TCR CDR3. From the multiplex PCR reads, TCRdb called clonotypes with MiXCR, one entry per CDR3 protein. The sample carries more than 600,000 distinct CDR3 sequences, roughly 17% recorded once. The source material was blood. These receptors came from a man in his late teens or twenties with Graves' hyperthyroidism.

The table lists this clonotype with many counts. The rearrangement joins TRBV6-1 to TRBJ1-2; no clear D. CDR1 MNHNS and CDR2 SASEGT come from the germline V gene. CDR3 length: 15 residues. Trimming left V 5 bases short and J 2 bases short, with 15 bases between. The CDR3 DNA sequence: TGTGCCAGCAGTTATTCCCCGACCCCGAACTATGGCTACACCTTC. Its protein is CASSYSPTPNYGYTF.

This clonotype was seen repeatedly, ten times or more. The genes are TRBV20-1 and TRBJ2-2, with 9 bases aligning to TRBD2. The CDR3 runs to 17 residues. V shed 6 bases and J 5 bases; nucleotides not matched to a gene: 16. Germline CDR1 and CDR2: DFQATT and SNEGSKA (reference sequence). The CDR3 bases are TGCAGTGCCCCTTTGCGAGGGGTAGCGGGGGAGACCGGGGAGCTGTTTTTT. This sequence encodes CSAPLRGVAGETGELFF.

For this clonotype: This may arise from a read error, as a much more abundant clone is one base away. CDR3 sequence: CAGRELGQGGQPQHF. The CDR3 bases are TGTGCCGGCAGGGAATTGGGACAGGGAGGGCAGCCCCAGCATTTT. V gene TRBV6-2 or TRBV6-3 combines with J gene TRBJ1-5, with TRBD1 matching 9 bases. CDR3 length: 15 residues. The germline gives CDR1 MNHEY, CDR2 SVGEGT.

This clonotype was seen ten or more times. The V call is TRBV6-1, the J call TRBJ1-5, with D possibly matching TRBD1 (5 bases). The CDR3 sequence is 15 residues long. V was trimmed by 6 bases and J by 1 base, leaving 13 bases between them. Per germline, CDR1 MNHNS and CDR2 SASEGT. The CDR3 sequence: CASRRIRDSNQPQHF. CDR3 nucleotides: TGTGCCAGCAGGAGAATCCGGGACAGCAATCAGCCCCAGCATTTT.

In its sample, this clonotype was seen many times. J is TRBJ1-1 and V is TRBV5-8; D gene uncertain. From germline, CDR1 is SGHTS and CDR2 YDEGEE. The CDR3 has 14 residues. V shed 4 bases and J shed 0 bases, with 10 bases lying between them. In DNA, the CDR3 is TGTGCCAGCAGCCCGGATTCACTGAACACTGAAGCTTTCTTT. Encoded protein: CASSPDSLNTEAFF.

This clonotype has only a few counts. The rearrangement uses TRBV4-1 and TRBJ2-7, with 8 positions matching TRBD2. Germline V lookup: CDR1 MGHRA, CDR2 YSYEKL. V gave up 1 base and J gave up 4 bases; unmatched junction bases: 9. This CDR3 region has 16 residues. The CDR3 loop reads CASSQGSSGSGYEQYF. The CDR3 region has the DNA TGCGCCAGCAGCCAAGGTTCAAGCGGGAGTGGATACGAGCAGTACTTC.

This clonotype was detected a few times. The rearrangement links TRBV10-3 to TRBJ1-2; a weak D match, TRBD1 (6 bases). V was clipped by 0 bases and J by 4 bases, with 12 bases between them. CDR3 size: 15 residues. Looked up from germline, CDR1 is ENHRY and CDR2 is SYGVKD. DNA for the CDR3: TGTGCCATCAGTGAGTCGGCCGGACAGACCTATGGCTACACCTTC. Protein sequence: CAISESAGQTYGYTF.

This chain uses TRBV5-5 with TRBJ2-2; no clear D gene. This CDR3 has 14 residues. Germline V lookup: CDR1 SGHKS, CDR2 YYEKEE (reference sequence). The V gene lost 4 bases and the J gene lost 3 bases, with 10 bases spanning the gap. CDR3 sequence: CASSPEADTGELFF. CDR3 coding DNA: TGTGCCAGCAGCCCTGAGGCGGACACCGGGGAGCTGTTTTTT.

A few counts support this clonotype. This chain connects TRBV9 to TRBJ2-1; 8 bases agree with TRBD2. Germline V gene data show CDR1 as SGDLS and CDR2 as YYNGEE. Trimming took 4 bases from V and 8 from J; bases not matched to a gene: 14. The CDR3 covers 16 residues. This chain's CDR3 is CASSNAASGWNHEQFF. The CDR3 DNA reads as TGTGCCAGCAGCAACGCCGCTAGCGGGTGGAACCATGAGCAGTTCTTC.

This clonotype was seen ten or more times. This chain connects TRBV7-2 to TRBJ2-7; D may be TRBD2 (5 bases). Germline values: CDR1 SGHTA, CDR2 FQGNSA. V shed 3 bases and J shed 3 bases, with 9 bases lying between them. This CDR3 has 13 residues. DNA for the CDR3: TGTGCCAGCAGCTTCGGGGAGATCTACGAGCAGTACTTC. Translation: CASSFGEIYEQYF.

This clonotype appeared many times. The J gene is TRBJ2-7, the V gene TRBV7-9; 7 nucleotides match TRBD1. V was clipped by 4 bases and J by 6 bases; unmatched bases: 6. The CDR3 extends over 13 amino acids. Per the germline V gene, CDR1 is SEHNR and CDR2 is FQNEAQ (reference sequence). The CDR3 bases are TGTGCCAGCAGCTCCGGGACAGAAGGCGAGCAGTACTTC. Amino acid sequence: CASSSGTEGEQYF.

This clonotype was seen at least ten times. J is TRBJ2-1 and V is TRBV18; perhaps D is TRBD1 or TRBD2 (6 bases each). The CDR3 has 16 residues. V was cut by 3 bases and J by 4 bases, with 16 bases left in between. Germline values: CDR1 KGHSH, CDR2 LQKENI. This chain's CDR3 is CASSPRGGSPYNEQFF. CDR3 sequence (DNA): TGTGCCAGCTCACCCAGAGGGGGGAGCCCGTACAATGAGCAGTTCTTC.

The genes are TRBV9 and TRBJ2-5, with 10 bases identical to TRBD1. Germline CDR1 reads SGDLS; CDR2 reads YYNGEE. CDR3 length: 14 residues. J lost 5 bases, V lost 3 bases, and 4 bases had no gene match. The CDR3 nucleotides are TGTGCCAGCAGCGAATGGACAGGGGGGGAGACCCAGTACTTC. The encoded protein is CASSEWTGGETQYF.

This clonotype was seen at least ten times. The chain recombines TRBV28 with TRBJ1-1; the D is unclear. The germline CDR1 and CDR2 sequences are MDHEN and SYDVKM. V lost 8 bases to trimming and J lost 5 bases, with 9 bases between them. The CDR3 sequence is 11 residues long. CDR3 DNA sequence: TGTGCCAGCCTCGCCCAGACTGAAGCTTTCTTT. Its translation is CASLAQTEAFF.

The sample holds many counts of this clonotype. This sequence joins TRBV2 and TRBJ2-1; D uncertain. Trimming took 2 bases from V and 6 from J, leaving 14 bases between them. Germline-derived CDR1 and CDR2 are SNHLY and FYNNEI. This CDR3 contains 15 residues. CDR3 nucleotides: TGTGCCAGCAGTGAAAGGGCAATGACGGGCAATGAGCAGTTCTTC. This sequence encodes CASSERAMTGNEQFF.

This clonotype was detected ten times or more. V usage is TRBV6-2 or TRBV6-3 and J usage is TRBJ2-7; unclear D gene. V lost 7 bases, J lost 3 bases, and 13 bases lay in between. Germline values: CDR1 MNHEY, CDR2 SVGEGT. CDR3 length: 13 amino acids. The CDR3 DNA is TGTGCCAGCACCCCGGGCTGGGGCTACGAGCAGTACTTC. This translates into CASTPGWGYEQYF.

The J gene is TRBJ2-7, the V gene TRBV19; 15 nucleotides agree with TRBD2. Germline V gives CDR1 LNHDA, CDR2 SQIVND (reference sequence). The trim removed 5 bases at V and 0 bases at J, leaving 5 bases unmatched. This CDR3 has 17 amino acids. The CDR3 region is CASSGGLAGGSSYEQYF. The CDR3 DNA follows: TGTGCCAGTAGTGGAGGACTAGCGGGAGGGAGCTCCTACGAGCAGTACTTC. Looking up the rest from reference TRBV19 and TRBJ2-7 gives the full variable domain: DGGITQSPKYLFRKEGQNVTLSCEQNLNHDAMYWYRQDPGQGLRLIYYSQIVNDFQKGDIAEGYSVSREKKESFPLTVTSAQKNPTAFYLCASSGGLAGGSSYEQYFGPGTRLTVT.

This clonotype was seen only a few times. The chain uses TRBV6-5 and TRBJ2-7; 9 bases are a match to TRBD2. V was pared by 2 bases and J by 6 bases, with 8 bases of the junction left unmatched. The CDR3 length is 15 residues. Germline-derived CDR1 and CDR2 are MNHEY and SVGAGI. As DNA, the CDR3 is TGTGCCAGCAGTTACCTCGCGGGAGGGCGGATCGAGCAGTACTTC. This gives the protein CASSYLAGGRIEQYF.

In this sample, this clonotype turned up many times. The CDR3 coding sequence is TGTGCCAGCAGCTCTACGTCGGGCAAAAACATTCAGTACTTC. Translation: CASSSTSGKNIQYF. The chain carries TRBV11-2 and TRBJ2-4; D is uncertain. Per germline, CDR1 SGHAT and CDR2 FQNNGV. CDR3 length: 14 residues. Trimming stripped 4 bases from V and 3 bases from J, with 10 bases between.

This clonotype has a handful of counts. The chain joins TRBV20-1 to TRBJ1-5; no reliable D call. V was cut by 1 base and J by 0 bases, with 10 bases left in between. The CDR3 runs 15 residues. Germline loops: CDR1 DFQATT, CDR2 SNEGSKA (reference sequence). The CDR3 spells CSARGGSYSNQPQHF. The CDR3 nucleotides read TGCAGTGCTAGAGGAGGGTCGTATAGCAATCAGCCCCAGCATTTT.

The rearrangement links TRBV30 to TRBJ2-2; 8 bases fit TRBD1. CDR1 is GTSNPN, CDR2 SVGIG, per germline (reference sequence). V was pared by 3 bases and J by 6 bases, with 6 bases of the junction left unmatched. This CDR3 is 14 amino acids long. The CDR3 protein is CAWSVTGGSGELFF. CDR3 sequence (DNA): TGTGCCTGGAGCGTAACAGGGGGGTCCGGGGAGCTGTTTTTT.

The rearrangement joins TRBV24-1 to TRBJ2-4, with TRBD2 as a possible D gene (6 bases). CDR1 KGHDR and CDR2 SFDVKD come from the germline V gene. This CDR3 comprises 14 residues. Trimming shortened V by 4 bases and J by 7 bases, and 13 bases separated the two germline ends. This CDR3 is CATSEPGLRNIQYF. The CDR3 coding sequence is TGTGCCACCAGTGAACCGGGACTGCGGAACATTCAGTACTTC.

This clonotype was seen only a few times. The rearrangement uses TRBV29-1 and TRBJ2-2; 14 bases match TRBD2. The length of the CDR3 is 16 residues. Germline CDR1 and CDR2: SQVTM and ANQGSEA. J lost 7 bases, V lost 5 bases, and 9 bases had no gene match. Written as DNA, the CDR3 is TGCAGCGTTCTAGGGACTAGCGGGAGAGGGAGCGGGGAGCTGTTTTTT. Encoded protein: CSVLGTSGRGSGELFF.

Ten or more counts support this clonotype. This chain links TRBV2 with TRBJ2-5; a weak D match, TRBD2 (5 bases). This CDR3 region has 15 residues. Between the trimmed V and J ends, which lost 7 bases and 5 bases, there was a span of 20 bases. Germline V lookup: CDR1 SNHLY, CDR2 FYNNEI. In DNA, the CDR3 is TGTGCCAGCATGGAGGACGACGGTATCTTGGAGACCCAGTACTTC. It specifies CASMEDDGILETQYF. The variable domain in full, completed from reference TRBV2 and TRBJ2-5, reads EPEVTQTPSHQVTQMGQEVILRCVPISNHLYFYWYRQILGQKVEFLVSFYNNEISEKSEIFDDQFSVERPDGSNFTLKIRSTKLEDSAMYFCASMEDDGILETQYFGPGTRLLVL.

The chain uses TRBV12-3 or TRBV12-4 and TRBJ1-6; 9 bases are shared with TRBD1. The CDR3 has 14 amino acids. V was pared by 7 bases and J by 7 bases, with 5 bases of the junction left unmatched. Here the CDR3 reads CASTLGTGNSPLHF. DNA for the CDR3: TGTGCCAGCACCTTGGGGACAGGGAATTCACCCCTCCACTTT.

This clonotype showed up just a few times. The chain combines TRBV29-1 with TRBJ2-1, with TRBD1 matching over 7 bases. Germline V gene sequence: CDR1 SQVTM, CDR2 ANQGSEA. V was clipped by 6 bases and J by 5 bases; unmatched bases: 7. The CDR3 has 13 residues. The CDR3 sequence is CSVPWTGHNEQFF. Here the CDR3 DNA reads TGCAGCGTCCCATGGACAGGTCACAATGAGCAGTTCTTC.

In this sample, this clonotype turned up many times. This chain connects TRBV28 to TRBJ2-7; 9 bases match TRBD2. CDR1 and CDR2 (germline): MDHEN, SYDVKM. Losses at the gene ends were 3 bases for V and 2 bases for J; bases not matched to a gene: 2. The CDR3 is 14 amino acids. CDR3 protein: CASSFSGGPYEQYF. CDR3 DNA: TGTGCCAGCAGTTTTAGCGGGGGACCCTACGAGCAGTACTTC.

This clonotype was detected ten times or more. The rearrangement joins TRBV18 to TRBJ1-2, with D unclear. Trimming took 2 bases from V and 2 from J, leaving 6 bases between them. The CDR3 covers 13 residues. Germline V gives CDR1 KGHSH, CDR2 LQKENI. CDR3 in DNA: TGTGCCAGCTCACCAGACGTGAACTATGGCTACACCTTC. Translated: CASSPDVNYGYTF.